The 22 T cell receptor beta chains below come from one sample, sequenced in a study of CD8 T cells in ankylosing spondylitis. TCRdb recomputed calls from the 5' RACE reads with MiXCR, one row per CDR3 protein. This table has 250,000 to 350,000 distinct CDR3 sequences, around 20% appearing once. The specimen sequenced was blood, either unsorted or a sorted T cell fraction (not recorded which). All receptors come from a male donor with ankylosing spondylitis or in good health (not recorded which).

The rearrangement links TRBV29-1 to TRBJ2-1; TRBD1 matches at 9 bases. Germline CDR1 reads SQVTM; CDR2 reads ANQGSEA. The CDR3 is made up of 14 amino acids. V was clipped by 6 bases and J by 5 bases; unmatched bases: 8. Here the CDR3 reads CSVDRDREDNEQFF. The DNA for the CDR3 is TGCAGCGTGGACAGGGACAGGGAGGACAATGAGCAGTTCTTC.

The CDR3 nucleotides are TGTGCCAGCACCGGACCGAGCGAAAAACTGTTTTTT. Translated, it gives CASTGPSEKLFF. The V and J genes are TRBV7-9 and TRBJ1-4, with D unresolved. CDR1 and CDR2 from the germline V gene are SEHNR and FQNEAQ (reference sequence). V was clipped by 7 bases and J by 8 bases, with 11 bases between them. This CDR3 spans 12 amino acids. The whole variable domain, filled in from reference TRBV7-9 and TRBJ1-4, reads DTGVSQNPRHKITKRGQNVTFRCDPISEHNRLYWYRQTLGQGPEFLTYFQNEAQLEKSRLLSDRFSAERPKGSFSTLEIQRTEQGDSAMYLCASTGPSEKLFFGSGTQLSVL.

This clonotype occurred many times. V is TRBV10-2 and J is TRBJ1-4; tentatively, D is TRBD1 (6 bases). V dropped 7 bases and J dropped 5 bases, with 11 bases sitting between them. CDR1 is WSHSY, CDR2 SAAADI, per germline. The CDR3 is made up of 13 amino acids. The CDR3 DNA reads as TGCGCCAGCACCGGACAGCCGAATGAAAAACTGTTTTTT. It yields the protein CASTGQPNEKLFF.

This clonotype turned up a few times. This rearrangement joins TRBV10-3 to TRBJ2-2; D unclear. This CDR3 comprises 12 residues. Germline loops: CDR1 ENHRY, CDR2 SYGVKD. Trimming pared 2 bases from V and 4 bases from J, leaving 2 bases between. CDR3 region: CAISEPTGELFF. CDR3 nucleotides: TGTGCCATCAGTGAGCCCACCGGGGAGCTGTTTTTT.

The chain couples TRBV24-1 to TRBJ2-5, with 12 bases matching TRBD2. The V gene end was trimmed by 6 bases and the J gene end by 5 bases; junction bases not matched to a gene: 6. CDR1 and CDR2 from the germline V gene are KGHDR and SFDVKD. The CDR3 covers 15 residues. CDR3 nucleotide sequence: TGTGCCACCAGTCAGCCGACTAGCGGGAGTGAGACCCAGTACTTC. Translated: CATSQPTSGSETQYF.

V gene TRBV5-1 combines with J gene TRBJ2-7; 7 nucleotides agree with TRBD1. The J segment lost 0 bases and the V segment lost 0 bases, leaving 9 bases of the junction unmatched. Germline CDR1 and CDR2: SGHRS and YFSETQ. This CDR3 is built from 17 residues. CDR3 bases: TGCGCCAGCAGCTTGGCCAAGGGGGCGCCTAGCTCCTACGAGCAGTACGTC. Amino acid sequence: CASSLAKGAPSSYEQYV.

V and J are TRBV25-1 and TRBJ1-2, with TRBD1 as a possible D gene (5 bases). V lost 1 base and J 2 bases, leaving 17 bases between the germline ends. CDR1 and CDR2 (germline): MGHDK, SYGVNS. The CDR3 runs to 17 residues. The CDR3 DNA reads as TGTGCCAGCAGTGAATTAGGGGCCGGTCAGATCAACTATGGCTACACCTTC. It is translated as CASSELGAGQINYGYTF.

Only one count was recorded for this clonotype. The V and J genes are TRBV5-1 and TRBJ2-4; 14 bases fit TRBD2. The CDR3 sequence is 19 residues long. V dropped 4 bases and J dropped 0; count of bases not matched to a gene: 9. Germline CDR1 SGHRS, CDR2 YFSETQ. Here the CDR3 DNA reads TGCGCCAGCAGCCCCACGGGACTAGCGGGAGACGTAGCCAAAAACATTCAGTACTTC. It yields the protein CASSPTGLAGDVAKNIQYF.

This clonotype has more than one count but fewer than ten. V usage is TRBV2 and J usage is TRBJ2-2; 8 nucleotides line up with TRBD1. The V segment lost 6 bases and the J segment 4 bases; nucleotides outside the gene matches: 7. Germline values: CDR1 SNHLY, CDR2 FYNNEI. The CDR3 is made up of 15 amino acids. CDR3 sequence reads: CASSVDRGGTGELFF. CDR3 nucleotides: TGTGCCAGCAGCGTTGACAGGGGAGGCACCGGGGAGCTGTTTTTT.

This clonotype showed up just a few times. CDR3 in DNA: TGTGCCAGCGTCCCCGGGACCCTGGTGGGCGACTATGGCTACACCTTC. Its protein is CASVPGTLVGDYGYTF. This chain uses TRBV12-3 or TRBV12-4 with TRBJ1-2; the D gene is possibly TRBD1 (5 bases). The CDR3 consists of 16 residues. Trimming took 8 bases from V and 3 from J, leaving 22 bases between them.

This clonotype turned up a few times. The chain joins TRBV4-1 to TRBJ2-1; 10 bases fit TRBD1. With V trimmed by 3 bases and J by 0 bases, 2 bases remained unmatched. Germline V gene data show CDR1 as MGHRA and CDR2 as YSYEKL. This CDR3 has 16 residues. CDR3 region: CASSQGTGVSYNEQFF. CDR3 coding DNA: TGCGCCAGCAGCCAGGGGACAGGGGTCTCCTACAATGAGCAGTTCTTC.

The rearrangement links TRBV5-1 to TRBJ1-5; D may be TRBD1 (5 bases). Trimming removed 0 bases at V and 2 bases at J, with 12 bases between. Germline CDR1 reads SGHRS; CDR2 reads YFSETQ. The CDR3 runs to 16 residues. The CDR3 DNA sequence: TGCGCCAGCAGCTTGGCGCCGTTGGGGGGCAATCAGCCCCAGCATTTT. This translates into CASSLAPLGGNQPQHF.

There are a few counts of this clonotype. V is TRBV7-9 and J is TRBJ2-7; D gene uncertain. Germline CDR1 is SEHNR and CDR2 is FQNEAQ (reference sequence). Trimming cost V 5 bases and J 2 bases, with 10 bases left between them. There are 13 residues in the CDR3. CDR3 in DNA: TGTGCCAGCAGCCCTCCGGCCACCTACGAGCAGTACGTC. Amino acid sequence: CASSPPATYEQYV.

This clonotype has ten or more counts. The J gene is TRBJ1-2, the V gene TRBV2; 7 bases fit TRBD1. The CDR3 spans 16 residues. After removal of 5 bases from V and 3 bases from J, the junction contained 12 bases not matched to a gene. Germline loops: CDR1 SNHLY, CDR2 FYNNEI. Here the CDR3 DNA reads TGTGCCAGCAGTCGGATGACAGGGAAGGGGGACTATGGCTACACCTTC. Amino acid sequence: CASSRMTGKGDYGYTF.

Concerning this clonotype itself: A read error may produce the germline difference seen at one junction end. The J gene is TRBJ2-3, the V gene TRBV20-1; 14 nucleotides align to TRBD2. Germline CDR1 and CDR2: DFQATT and SNEGSKA (reference sequence). The CDR3 has 18 residues. The CDR3: CSARGPGLAGAGGDTQYF. For the CDR3, the DNA is TGCAGTGCTAGGGGACCGGGACTAGCGGGAGCGGGAGGAGATACACAGTATTTT.

This clonotype turned up a few times. The DNA for the CDR3 is TGTGCCAGCAAAGGCCTCGGGCAGACCGGGGAGCTGTTTTTT. Translated, it gives CASKGLGQTGELFF. The chain employs TRBV6-1 and TRBJ2-2; D ambiguous. The germline V gene has CDR1 MNHNS and CDR2 SASEGT. The V end was cut by 7 bases, the J end by 5 bases, with 14 bases between. The CDR3 consists of 14 residues.

This clonotype was counted a few times. The V call is TRBV5-1, the J call TRBJ1-1; TRBD1 matches 11 bases. Germline CDR1 SGHRS, CDR2 YFSETQ. Trimming cost V 3 bases and J 3 bases; bases outside gene matches: 7. This CDR3 is built from 16 residues. The CDR3, as DNA: TGCGCCAGCAGCTATGGACAGGGGGCCATAGACACTGAAGCTTTCTTT. This encodes CASSYGQGAIDTEAFF. Filled out from reference TRBV5-1 and TRBJ1-1, the complete variable domain reads KAGVTQTPRYLIKTRGQQVTLSCSPISGHRSVSWYQQTPGQGLQFLFEYFSETQRNKGNFPGRFSGRQFSNSRSEMNVSTLELGDSALYLCASSYGQGAIDTEAFFGQGTRLTVV.

The CDR3 sequence is CASSLWSGGSYNEQFF. CDR3 nucleotide sequence: TGTGCCAGCAGTTTATGGTCCGGGGGCTCCTACAATGAGCAGTTCTTC. The genes are TRBV28 and TRBJ2-1; possibly TRBD2 for D (6 bases). Trimming stripped 0 bases from V and 0 bases from J, with 9 bases between. The CDR3 contains 16 residues. Germline assignment: CDR1 MDHEN and CDR2 SYDVKM.

This clonotype was found a few times. The chain uses TRBV5-6 and TRBJ2-3, with D possibly matching TRBD2 (6 bases). The germline V and J ends were trimmed by 1 base and 0 bases, with 9 bases remaining between them. Germline V gene data show CDR1 as SGHDT and CDR2 as YYEEEE. There are 15 residues in the CDR3. CDR3 residues: CASSLPGTSTDTQYF. As DNA, the CDR3 is TGTGCCAGCAGCTTGCCAGGGACTAGCACAGATACGCAGTATTTT.

The gene calls are TRBV18 and TRBJ2-1; 8 bases match TRBD2. V trimming: 0 bases; J trimming: 8 bases; junction bases outside the gene matches: 6. The germline V gene has CDR1 KGHSH and CDR2 LQKENI. The CDR3 spans 15 residues. Written as DNA, the CDR3 is TGTGCCAGCTCACCACCTAGCGGGGTATTGGATGAGCAGTTCTTC. Translating it yields CASSPPSGVLDEQFF.

This clonotype was detected a few times. The V gene is TRBV9, the J gene TRBJ1-2, with TRBD1 as a possible D gene (5 bases). Trimming took off 0 bases at V and 4 bases at J, with 10 bases between the two ends. This CDR3 comprises 14 residues. The germline gives CDR1 SGDLS, CDR2 YYNGEE. The CDR3 DNA sequence: TGTGCCAGCAGCGTAGGAAGGGGAGCCTATGGCTACACCTTC. It translates to CASSVGRGAYGYTF.

As DNA, the CDR3 is TGTGCCAGCAGCCAAGATGCGGCAGCGGGGCGGATCACAGATACGCAGTATTTT. It is translated as CASSQDAAAGRITDTQYF. The V gene is TRBV4-2, the J gene TRBJ2-3; 7 bases align to TRBD2. V lost 0 bases, J lost 2 bases, and 11 bases stayed unmatched. Germline assignment: CDR1 LGHNA and CDR2 YNFKEQ. This CDR3 comprises 18 residues.